This T cell receptor beta chain appears in the sequencing data of a study of blood T cell repertoires in COVID-19. Study summary: Acute and convalescent COVID-19 samples came from the United States, Italy and Spain. T cells, B-cell-depleted T cells, or PBMCs supplied cDNA or gDNA.

The CDR3 runs to 20 residues. Germline lookup yields CDR1 LGHNT and CDR2 FRNRAP. V lost 0 bases and J 5 bases, leaving 26 bases between the germline ends. The data were produced by immunoSEQ multiplex PCR, yet TCRdb's version contains in-frame clones alone and is incomplete. This sample has 60,000 to 100,000 clones, with 85% to 90% found just once. This sequence joins TRBV12-5 and TRBJ1-5; possibly TRBD1 for D (5 bases). Input material: peripheral blood. The sequence was obtained from a man aged 50-59 years with active COVID-19. The CDR3 nucleotides read TGTGCTAGTGGTTTGGTACTTTCAGGGATCGTTCGGATATCGGATCAGCCCCAGCATTTT. Translating it yields CASGLVLSGIVRISDQPQHF.